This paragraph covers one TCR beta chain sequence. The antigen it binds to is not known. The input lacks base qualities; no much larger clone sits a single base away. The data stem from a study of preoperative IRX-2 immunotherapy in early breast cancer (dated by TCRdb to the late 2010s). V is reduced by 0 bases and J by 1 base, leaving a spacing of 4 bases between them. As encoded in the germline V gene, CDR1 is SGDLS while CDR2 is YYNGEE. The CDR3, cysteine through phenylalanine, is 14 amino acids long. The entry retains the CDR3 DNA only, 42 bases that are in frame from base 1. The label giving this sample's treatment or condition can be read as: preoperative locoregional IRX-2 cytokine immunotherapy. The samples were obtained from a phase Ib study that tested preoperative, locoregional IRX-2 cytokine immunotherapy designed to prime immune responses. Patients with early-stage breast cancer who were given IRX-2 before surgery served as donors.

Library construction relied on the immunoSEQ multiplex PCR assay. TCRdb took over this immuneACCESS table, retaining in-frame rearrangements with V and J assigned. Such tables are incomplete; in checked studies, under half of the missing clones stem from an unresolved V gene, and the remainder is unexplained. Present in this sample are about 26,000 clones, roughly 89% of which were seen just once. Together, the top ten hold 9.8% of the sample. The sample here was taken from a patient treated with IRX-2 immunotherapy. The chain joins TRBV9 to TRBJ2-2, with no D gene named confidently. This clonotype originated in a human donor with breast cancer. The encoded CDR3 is CASSVGQNTGELFF. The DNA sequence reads TGTGCCAGCAGCGTAGGTCAGAACACCGGGGAGCTGTTTTTT.